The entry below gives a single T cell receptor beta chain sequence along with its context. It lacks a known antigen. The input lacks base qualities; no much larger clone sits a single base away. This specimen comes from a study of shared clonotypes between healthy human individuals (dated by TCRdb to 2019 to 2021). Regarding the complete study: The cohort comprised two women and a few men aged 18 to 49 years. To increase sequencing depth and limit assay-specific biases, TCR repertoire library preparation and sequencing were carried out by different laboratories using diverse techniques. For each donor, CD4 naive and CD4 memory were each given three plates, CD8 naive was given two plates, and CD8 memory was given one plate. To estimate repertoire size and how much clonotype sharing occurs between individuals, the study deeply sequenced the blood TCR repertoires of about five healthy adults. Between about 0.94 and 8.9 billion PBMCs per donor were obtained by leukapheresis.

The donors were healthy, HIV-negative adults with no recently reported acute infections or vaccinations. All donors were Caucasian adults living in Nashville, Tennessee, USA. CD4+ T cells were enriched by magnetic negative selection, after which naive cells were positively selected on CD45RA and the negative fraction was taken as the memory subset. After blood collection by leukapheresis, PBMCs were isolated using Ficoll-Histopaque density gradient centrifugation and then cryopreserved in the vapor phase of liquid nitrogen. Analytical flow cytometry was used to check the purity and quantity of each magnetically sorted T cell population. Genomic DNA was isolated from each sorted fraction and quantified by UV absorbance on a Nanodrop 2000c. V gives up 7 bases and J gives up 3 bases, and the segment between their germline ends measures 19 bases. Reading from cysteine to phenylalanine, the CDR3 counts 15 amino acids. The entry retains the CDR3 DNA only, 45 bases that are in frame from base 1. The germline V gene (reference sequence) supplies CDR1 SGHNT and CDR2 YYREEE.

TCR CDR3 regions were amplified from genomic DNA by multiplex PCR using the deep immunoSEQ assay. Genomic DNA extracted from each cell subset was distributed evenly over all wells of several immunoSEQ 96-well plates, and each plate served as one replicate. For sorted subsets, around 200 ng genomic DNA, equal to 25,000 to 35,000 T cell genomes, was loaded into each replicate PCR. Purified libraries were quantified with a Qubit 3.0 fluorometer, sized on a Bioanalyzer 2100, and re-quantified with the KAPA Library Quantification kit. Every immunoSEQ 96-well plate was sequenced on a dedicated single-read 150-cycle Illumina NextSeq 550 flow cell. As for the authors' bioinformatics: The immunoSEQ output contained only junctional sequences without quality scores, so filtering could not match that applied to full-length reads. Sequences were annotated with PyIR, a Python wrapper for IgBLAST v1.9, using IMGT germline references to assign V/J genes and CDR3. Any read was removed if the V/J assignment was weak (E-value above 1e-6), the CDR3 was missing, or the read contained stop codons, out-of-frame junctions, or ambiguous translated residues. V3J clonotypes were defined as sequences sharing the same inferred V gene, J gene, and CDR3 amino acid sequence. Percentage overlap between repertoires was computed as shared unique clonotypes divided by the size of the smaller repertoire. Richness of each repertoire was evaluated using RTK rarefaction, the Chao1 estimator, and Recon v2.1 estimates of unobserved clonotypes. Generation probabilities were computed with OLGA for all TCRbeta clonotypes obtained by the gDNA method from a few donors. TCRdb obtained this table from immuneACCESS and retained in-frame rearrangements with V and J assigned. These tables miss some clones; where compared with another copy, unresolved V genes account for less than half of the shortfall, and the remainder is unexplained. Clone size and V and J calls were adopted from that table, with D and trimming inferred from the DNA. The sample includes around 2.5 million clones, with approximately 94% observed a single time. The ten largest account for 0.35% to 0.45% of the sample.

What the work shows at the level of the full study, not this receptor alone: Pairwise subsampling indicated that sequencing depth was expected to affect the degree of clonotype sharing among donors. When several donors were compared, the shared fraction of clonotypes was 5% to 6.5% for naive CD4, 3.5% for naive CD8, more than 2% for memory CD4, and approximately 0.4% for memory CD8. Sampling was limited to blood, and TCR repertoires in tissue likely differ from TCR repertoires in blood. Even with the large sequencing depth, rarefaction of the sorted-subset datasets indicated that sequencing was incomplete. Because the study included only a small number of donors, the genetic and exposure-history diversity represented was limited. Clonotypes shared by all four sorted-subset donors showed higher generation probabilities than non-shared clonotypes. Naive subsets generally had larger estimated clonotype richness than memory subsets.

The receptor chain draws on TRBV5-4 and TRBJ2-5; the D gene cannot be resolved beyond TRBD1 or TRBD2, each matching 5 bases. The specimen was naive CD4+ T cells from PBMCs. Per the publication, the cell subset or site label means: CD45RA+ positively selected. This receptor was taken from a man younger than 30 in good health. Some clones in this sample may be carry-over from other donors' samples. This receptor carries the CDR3 CASQAVGRGKETQYF. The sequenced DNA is TGTGCCAGCCAAGCTGTGGGACGAGGGAAAGAGACCCAGTACTTC.